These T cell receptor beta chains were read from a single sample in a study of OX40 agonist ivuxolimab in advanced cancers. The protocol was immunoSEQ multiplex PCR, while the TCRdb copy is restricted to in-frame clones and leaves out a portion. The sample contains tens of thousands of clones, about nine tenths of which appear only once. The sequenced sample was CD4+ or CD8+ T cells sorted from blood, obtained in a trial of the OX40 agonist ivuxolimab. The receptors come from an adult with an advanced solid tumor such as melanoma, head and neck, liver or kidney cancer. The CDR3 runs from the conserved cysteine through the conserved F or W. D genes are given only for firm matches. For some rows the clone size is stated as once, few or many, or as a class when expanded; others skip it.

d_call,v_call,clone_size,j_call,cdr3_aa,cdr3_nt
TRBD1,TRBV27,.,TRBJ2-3,CASSADRGYGTDTQYF,TGTGCCAGCAGTGCGGACAGGGGCTATGGCACAGATACGCAGTATTTT
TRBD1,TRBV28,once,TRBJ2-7,CASSSIGTGVAAYEQYF,TGTGCCAGCAGTTCTATAGGGACAGGGGTTGCAGCCTACGAGCAGTACTTC
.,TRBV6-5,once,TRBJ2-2,CASSWGVNTGELFF,TGTGCCAGCAGTTGGGGGGTTAACACCGGGGAGCTGTTTTTT
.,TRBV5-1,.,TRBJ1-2,CASKDAGDNYGYTF,TGCGCCAGTAAAGACGCGGGGGATAACTATGGCTACACCTTC
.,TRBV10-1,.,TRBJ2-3,CASSDGGESTDTQYF,TGCGCCAGCAGTGACGGCGGGGAGTCCACAGATACGCAGTATTTT
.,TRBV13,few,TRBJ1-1,CASSSTGRGTEAFF,TGTGCCAGCAGCTCTACAGGACGGGGAACTGAAGCTTTCTTT
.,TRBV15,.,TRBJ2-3,CATSSRGATDTQYF,TGTGCCACCAGCAGTCGGGGGGCCACAGATACGCAGTATTTT
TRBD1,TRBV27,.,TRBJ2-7,CASSPGTGYHEQYF,TGTGCCAGCAGTCCCGGGACAGGGTACCACGAGCAGTACTTC
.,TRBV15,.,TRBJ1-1,CATSSGRNTEAFF,TGTGCCACCAGCAGCGGGCGCAACACTGAAGCTTTCTTT
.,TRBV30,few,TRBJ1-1,CAWRSLTGSGTEAFF,TGTGCCTGGAGATCCCTGACAGGATCGGGGACTGAAGCTTTCTTT
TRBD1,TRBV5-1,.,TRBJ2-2,CASSQDGTGAAGELFF,TGCGCCAGCAGCCAAGACGGGACAGGGGCCGCCGGGGAGCTGTTTTTT
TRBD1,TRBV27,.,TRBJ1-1,CASSRGQGLPEAFF,TGTGCCAGCAGTAGGGGACAGGGGTTACCTGAAGCTTTCTTT
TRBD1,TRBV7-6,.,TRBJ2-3,CASSLGGGGDTQYF,TGTGCCAGCAGCTTAGGAGGGGGCGGAGATACGCAGTATTTT
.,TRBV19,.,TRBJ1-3,CASSEVPGNTIYF,TGTGCCAGTAGTGAGGTACCTGGAAACACCATATATTTT
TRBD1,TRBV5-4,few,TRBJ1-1,CASWDRGRNTEAFF,TGTGCCAGCTGGGACAGGGGCCGGAACACTGAAGCTTTCTTT
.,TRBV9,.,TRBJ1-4,CASSVQGRRSEKLFF,TGTGCCAGCAGTGTTCAGGGGCGTCGTTCGGAAAAACTGTTTTTT
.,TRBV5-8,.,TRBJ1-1,CASSLDVSVTEAFF,TGTGCCAGCAGCTTGGATGTATCGGTTACTGAAGCTTTCTTT
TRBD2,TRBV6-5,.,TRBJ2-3,CASTSGGGADTQYF,TGTGCCAGCACCTCGGGCGGGGGGGCGGATACGCAGTATTTT
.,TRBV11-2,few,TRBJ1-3,CASSFNSGNTIYF,TGTGCCAGCAGCTTCAACTCTGGAAACACCATATATTTT
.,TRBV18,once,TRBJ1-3,CASSPSLPTDSSGNTIYF,TGTGCCAGCTCACCATCCCTCCCGACAGACAGCTCTGGAAACACCATATATTTT
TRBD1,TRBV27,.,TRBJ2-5,CASSDHGFRTGQETQYF,TGTGCCAGCAGCGACCATGGGTTTCGGACAGGTCAAGAGACCCAGTACTTC
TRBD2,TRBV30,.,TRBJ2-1,CAWSVGTSSYNEQFF,TGTGCCTGGAGTGTAGGGACTAGCAGTTACAATGAGCAGTTCTTC
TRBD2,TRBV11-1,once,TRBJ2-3,CASSSSGGSAADTQYF,TGTGCCAGCAGCTCCTCGGGGGGGAGCGCCGCAGATACGCAGTATTTT
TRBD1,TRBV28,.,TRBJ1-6,CASSPGQSNSPLHF,TGTGCCAGCAGTCCGGGACAGAGTAATTCACCCCTCCACTTT
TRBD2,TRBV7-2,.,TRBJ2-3,CASSPPGAGGATDTQYF,TGTGCCAGCAGCCCCCCTGGGGCGGGAGGAGCAACAGATACGCAGTATTTT
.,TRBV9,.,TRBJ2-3,CASSVAASDSDTQYF,TGTGCCAGCAGCGTAGCAGCGAGCGATTCAGATACGCAGTATTTT
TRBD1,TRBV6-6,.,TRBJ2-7,CASSSRDRVYEQYF,TGTGCCAGCAGTTCCCGGGACAGGGTCTACGAGCAGTACTTC
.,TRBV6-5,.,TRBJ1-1,CASSYLSGDSEAFF,TGTGCCAGCAGTTACCTCTCAGGGGACTCTGAAGCTTTCTTT
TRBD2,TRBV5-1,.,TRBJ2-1,CASSYSGGTSANEQFF,TGCGCCAGCAGCTATAGCGGGGGGACCAGTGCGAATGAGCAGTTCTTC
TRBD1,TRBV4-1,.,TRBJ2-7,CASSPFEDRDSHEQYF,TGCGCCAGCAGCCCCTTCGAGGACAGGGACAGCCACGAGCAGTACTTC
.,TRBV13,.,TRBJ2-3,CASSAPRGGTDTQYF,TGTGCCAGCAGCGCCCCCCGTGGTGGCACAGATACGCAGTATTTT
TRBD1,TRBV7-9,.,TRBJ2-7,CASSHWTGQAYEQYF,TGTGCCAGCAGCCATTGGACAGGGCAAGCCTACGAGCAGTACTTC
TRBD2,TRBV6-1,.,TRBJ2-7,CASIPLAGVIYEQYF,TGTGCCAGCATTCCCCTAGCGGGAGTAATATACGAGCAGTACTTC
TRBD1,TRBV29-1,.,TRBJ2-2,CSVALGTGSNTGELFF,TGCAGCGTTGCGTTAGGGACAGGGTCGAACACCGGGGAGCTGTTTTTT
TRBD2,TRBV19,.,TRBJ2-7,CASSWASGDYEQYF,TGTGCCAGTAGTTGGGCTAGCGGGGACTACGAGCAGTACTTC
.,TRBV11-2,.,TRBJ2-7,CASSLRGARLYEQYF,TGTGCCAGCAGCTTAAGGGGTGCCAGACTCTACGAGCAGTACTTC
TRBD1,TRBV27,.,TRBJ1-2,CASSFIKGTGPLYGYTF,TGTGCCAGCAGTTTCATAAAGGGGACAGGGCCCCTCTATGGCTACACCTTC
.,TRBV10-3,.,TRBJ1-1,CAISGQRGENTEAFF,TGTGCCATCAGTGGACAGAGGGGGGAGAACACTGAAGCTTTCTTT